A selection of T cell receptor beta chains follows, all from one sample in a study of shared clonotypes between healthy human individuals. Measured with immunoSEQ multiplex PCR; TCRdb has only the in-frame clones, and not every one. This sample yields 950,000 to 1,100,000 clones, of which more than 75% are seen a single time; roughly 0.65% belongs to the top ten. The sample taken for sequencing was memory CD4+ T cells from PBMCs. The receptors were sampled from a man between 18 and 35 years old in good health. Some clones in this sample may be carry-over from other donors' samples. The CDR3 runs from the conserved cysteine through the conserved F or W. A D gene is named only where the DNA matches it firmly. Expanded clones are given a class, and other clones once, few, many or no size at all.

TRBJ1-4 | once | NA | TRBV7-2 | TGTGCCAGCAGCTCTCCTACGATTAATGAAAAACTGTTTTTT | CASSSPTINEKLFF
TRBJ2-7 | NA | NA | TRBV6-5 | TGTGCCAGCAGTTACGGAGGATGGCCCCCTCTAGGCGAGCAGTACTTC | CASSYGGWPPLGEQYF
TRBJ1-1 | NA | NA | TRBV5-6 | TGTGCCAGCAGCTCGATCGGGGACCCCCTGTTT | CASSSIGDPLF
TRBJ2-7 | NA | TRBD1 | TRBV7-8 | TGTGCCAGCAGCCCCCTCGGGACAGGGTTCGTGCCAAATGTAACCCACGAGCAGTACTTC | CASSPLGTGFVPNVTHEQYF
TRBJ2-5 | NA | NA | TRBV2 | TGTGCCAGCAGTGAAGGCCAAGAGACCCAGTACTTC | CASSEGQETQYF
TRBJ1-1 | NA | NA | TRBV7-3 | TGTGCCAGCAGCTTGACGACCTCGACTGAAGCTTTCTTT | CASSLTTSTEAFF
TRBJ2-7 | few | NA | TRBV5-1 | TGCGCCAGCAGCTTCAGGGACTACGAGCAGTACTTC | CASSFRDYEQYF
TRBJ2-5 | NA | TRBD2 | TRBV4-2 | TGTGCCAGCAGCCACCGGACTAGTTTGGAGACCCAGTACTTC | CASSHRTSLETQYF
TRBJ1-1 | NA | NA | TRBV28 | TGTGCCAGCGTTGGCACCTGGCTAACTGAAGCTTTCTTT | CASVGTWLTEAFF
TRBJ1-4 | once | NA | TRBV18 | TGTGCCAGCTCACCAAGGGGATCCGGCGAAAAACTGTTTTTT | CASSPRGSGEKLFF
TRBJ1-1 | NA | NA | TRBV6-5 | TGTGCCAGCAGTTACTCGGCCGGGGACACTGAAGCTTTCTTT | CASSYSAGDTEAFF
TRBJ1-5 | NA | NA | TRBV28 | TGTGCCAGCAGTTTATGGGGGTCTGGCAATCAGCCCCAGCATTTT | CASSLWGSGNQPQHF
TRBJ2-1 | NA | NA | TRBV4-1 | TGCGCCAGCAGCCAATGGCCCTATCGGGAGCAGTTCTTC | CASSQWPYREQFF
TRBJ2-7 | NA | TRBD2 | TRBV7-9 | TGTGCCAGCAGCCGAGCGGGACTAGCGGGATACGAGCAGTACTTC | CASSRAGLAGYEQYF
TRBJ2-2 | NA | TRBD2 | TRBV29-1 | TGCAGCGTTGGGCTAGCGGGAGCTGTGAACACCGGGGAGCTGTTTTTT | CSVGLAGAVNTGELFF
TRBJ2-7 | NA | TRBD2 | TRBV16 | TGTGCCAGCAGTAGGACTAGCGGGAGTGGCTACGAGCAGTACTTC | CASSRTSGSGYEQYF
TRBJ1-2 | NA | TRBD1 | TRBV28 | TGTGCCAGCACGGACAGGTCTGGCTACACCTTC | CASTDRSGYTF
TRBJ2-7 | NA | TRBD2 | TRBV9 | TGTGCCAGCAGCGTAGACCTCCGGTGGGGGGGCGAGCAGTACTTC | CASSVDLRWGGEQYF
TRBJ2-4 | NA | NA | TRBV23-1 | TGCGCCAGCAGTCTCTCACGTCTAGCCAAAAACATTCAGTACTTC | CASSLSRLAKNIQYF
TRBJ2-3 | NA | NA | TRBV5-5 | TGTGCCAGCAGCTTGAGTCTAAGCACAGATACGCAGTATTTT | CASSLSLSTDTQYF
TRBJ2-7 | NA | NA | TRBV2 | TGTGCCAGCACCTGGGGGAGGAACGAGCAGTACTTC | CASTWGRNEQYF
TRBJ2-1 | NA | NA | TRBV7-2 | TGTGCCAGCAGCTTAGTAGAAGGAGGTAGGCAGTTCTTC | CASSLVEGGRQFF
TRBJ1-1 | many | TRBD1 | TRBV5-6 | TGTGCCAGCAGCGGAGGGACAGGGGGCGCGAATGAAGCTTTCTTT | CASSGGTGGANEAFF
TRBJ1-5 | NA | NA | TRBV19 | TGTGCCAGTAGTTCACAATCCGGGGGGGTCAATCAGCCCCAGCATTTT | CASSSQSGGVNQPQHF
TRBJ2-2 | NA | TRBD2 | TRBV7-2 | TGTGCCAGCAGATCACATAGCGGGAGGGCCACCGGGGAGCTGTTTTTT | CASRSHSGRATGELFF
TRBJ2-7 | NA | NA | TRBV5-6 | TGTGCCAGCAGCTTGGGACAGGCCTCCTACGAGCAGTACTTC | CASSLGQASYEQYF
TRBJ2-1 | NA | NA | TRBV28 | TGTGCCAGCAGTTTAGAATCTGAGCAGTTCTTC | CASSLESEQFF
TRBJ2-3 | NA | TRBD2 | TRBV25-1 | TGTGCCAGGGCTAGCGGGTGGGGCACAGATACGCAGTATTTT | CARASGWGTDTQYF
TRBJ2-5 | NA | TRBD2 | TRBV28 | TGTGCCAGCAGCCCTTGGGGTAGCGGGAGAACGGAGACCCAGTACTTC | CASSPWGSGRTETQYF
TRBJ2-1 | NA | TRBD2 | TRBV19 | TGTGCCAGTATCGGGACTAGCGGGAGGGGATACAATGAGCAGTTCTTC | CASIGTSGRGYNEQFF
TRBJ2-3 | NA | TRBD2 | TRBV5-4 | TGTGCCGGTAAGCGGGAGGCAACAGATACGCAGTATTTT | CAGKREATDTQYF
TRBJ2-1 | NA | NA | TRBV2 | TGTGCCAGCAGTGGTCGCAGCGGGCGGATATACAATGAGCAGTTCTTC | CASSGRSGRIYNEQFF
TRBJ1-5 | NA | TRBD1 | TRBV28 | TGTGCCAGCAGTCCCCCGACAGGGGGCGGACGCAATCAGCCCCAGCATTTT | CASSPPTGGGRNQPQHF
TRBJ2-5 | NA | NA | TRBV19 | TGTGCCAGTAGTGTTAGCGCCCAAGAGACCCAGTACTTC | CASSVSAQETQYF
TRBJ2-1 | NA | NA | TRBV29-1 | TGCAGCGTTCAGCACAATGAGCAGTTCTTC | CSVQHNEQFF
TRBJ1-2 | NA | TRBD1 | TRBV30 | TGTGCCTGGAGTGTAGGTGGGACAGGGGCATATGGCTACACCTTC | CAWSVGGTGAYGYTF
TRBJ2-5 | NA | TRBD2 | TRBV10-1 | TGCGCCAGCAAAGTAGCGGGAGTGAAGGAGACCCAGTACTTC | CASKVAGVKETQYF
TRBJ2-5 | NA | TRBD2 | TRBV5-4 | TGTGCCAGCAGCCAGCAGACTAGCGGGAGGGCGGAGACCCAGTACTTC | CASSQQTSGRAETQYF
TRBJ2-1 | NA | TRBD2 | TRBV28 | TGTGCCAGCAGTCAGGTCGGCGGGAGGATTGGCAATGAGCAGTTCTTC | CASSQVGGRIGNEQFF
TRBJ2-4 | NA | TRBD1 | TRBV25-1 | TGTGCCAGCAGTGAATCAGGGACAGACTTAGCCAAAAACATTCAGTACTTC | CASSESGTDLAKNIQYF
TRBJ1-2 | NA | TRBD1 | TRBV2 | TGTGCCAGCAGTGAAGGCACAGGGGCCGGTGGCTACACCTTC | CASSEGTGAGGYTF
TRBJ1-2 | NA | NA | TRBV11-1 | TGTGCCAGCAGCCACCCCCGGCAGCGTGGCTACACCTTC | CASSHPRQRGYTF
TRBJ2-5 | few | NA | TRBV19 | TGTGCCAGTAGCCGATTGGGGGGCCAAGAGACCCAGTACTTC | CASSRLGGQETQYF
TRBJ2-7 | many | NA | TRBV5-1 | TGCGCCAGCACCTATCTCGGGGGATCCTACGAGCAGTACTTC | CASTYLGGSYEQYF
TRBJ2-2 | NA | TRBD2 | TRBV4-2 | TGTGCCAGCAGCAAAACCGGGACTAGCGGGAGGGCCGGCGGGGAGCTGTTTTTT | CASSKTGTSGRAGGELFF
TRBJ2-7 | NA | NA | TRBV5-6 | TGTGCCAGCAGCCTAGGGAGTCCCTCCTACGAGCAGTACTTC | CASSLGSPSYEQYF
TRBJ1-5 | NA | NA | TRBV7-2 | TGTGCCAGCAGCGACCGGGCGGGCGGTACCCAGCATTTT | CASSDRAGGTQHF
TRBJ2-2 | few | NA | TRBV11-3 | TGTGCCAGCAGCTTGGTGGGCGCGGGCGGGGAGCTGTTTTTT | CASSLVGAGGELFF
TRBJ1-2 | many | NA | TRBV7-8 | TGTGCCAGCAGCTTAGGTGTACAGGGAGGTGGCTACACCTTC | CASSLGVQGGGYTF
TRBJ2-5 | NA | TRBD2 | TRBV7-2 | TGTGCCAGCAGCTCACGCCAACTAGCGGGAGGAGAGACCCAGTACTTC | CASSSRQLAGGETQYF
TRBJ2-1 | NA | NA | TRBV5-1 | TGCGCCAGCAGCTTGGAGACGGGGAATGAGCAGTTCTTC | CASSLETGNEQFF
TRBJ1-5 | NA | NA | TRBV28 | TGTGCCAGCAGCCCGACCGGGAAGTTCGGGCCCCAGCATTTT | CASSPTGKFGPQHF
TRBJ2-7 | NA | TRBD2 | TRBV14 | TGTGCCAGCAGCCAATCGCCCGGGACTAGCTTCCACGAGCAGTACTTC | CASSQSPGTSFHEQYF
TRBJ2-5 | NA | NA | TRBV5-1 | TGCGCCAGCAGCTTGTACTTGTCGGGGGAAGAGACCCAGTACTTC | CASSLYLSGEETQYF
TRBJ2-1 | few | NA | TRBV28 | TGTGCCAGCAGCTCCCCGGGGGCCCCGGGGAATGAGCAGTTCTTC | CASSSPGAPGNEQFF
TRBJ2-2 | NA | NA | TRBV6-5 | TGTGCCAGCAGTCCGGGTGGCGGGGAGCTGTTTTTT | CASSPGGGELFF